One and the same sample provided the 14 T cell receptor beta chains below, sequenced in a study of blood T cell repertoires in COVID-19. Only in-frame clones appear in the TCRdb table, and some are missing; sequencing was by immunoSEQ multiplex PCR. The data contain about 43,000 clones, 86% of them seen just once; the ten biggest clones take up around 8.3%. Sequenced: peripheral blood. These receptors originate from a man in his 60s with active COVID-19.

This clone was recorded once. The rearrangement links TRBV7-9 to TRBJ1-2, with 7 bases matching TRBD1. This CDR3 contains 18 residues. Unmatched junction bases numbered 13, after V lost 2 bases and J lost 1 base. The germline V gene has CDR1 SEHNR and CDR2 FQNEAQ (reference sequence). The CDR3 loop is CASSLLIRGTENNYGYTF. CDR3 sequence (DNA): TGTGCCAGCAGCTTACTTATTCGCGGGACAGAGAATAACTATGGCTACACCTTC.

This chain links TRBV7-3 with TRBJ2-1; TRBD2 agrees at 7 bases. The germline CDR1 and CDR2 sequences are SGHTA and FQGTGA. The trim removed 5 bases at V and 5 bases at J, leaving 9 bases unmatched. The CDR3 sequence is 15 residues long. The CDR3 reads CASSPDRGGHNEQFF. CDR3 bases: TGTGCCAGCAGCCCGGACCGCGGGGGTCACAATGAGCAGTTCTTC.

The chain combines TRBV6-5 with TRBJ2-1; TRBD2 aligns across 8 bases. Unmatched junction bases numbered 12, after V lost 5 bases and J lost 9 bases. The germline V gene has CDR1 MNHEY and CDR2 SVGAGI. This CDR3 has 15 residues. The CDR3 reads CASSTPRREVIEQFF. The DNA of the CDR3 is TGTGCCAGCAGTACCCCCAGGCGGGAGGTTATTGAGCAGTTCTTC.

The chain couples TRBV19 to TRBJ2-2; TRBD2 is a possible D gene (5 bases). The CDR3 extends over 13 amino acids. CDR1 and CDR2 from the germline V gene are LNHDA and SQIVND (reference sequence). V shed 6 bases and J shed 6 bases, with 11 bases lying between them. The CDR3 sequence: CASSLEGPGELFF. The CDR3 DNA reads as TGTGCCAGTAGCCTTGAGGGTCCCGGGGAGCTGTTTTTT.

The V gene is TRBV18, the J gene TRBJ2-7; TRBD2 is a possible D gene (5 bases). With 6 bases removed from V and 6 bases from J, the gap between germline ends came to 15 bases. This CDR3 is 13 amino acids long. Germline V gives CDR1 KGHSH, CDR2 LQKENI. The CDR3 coding sequence is TGTGCCAGCTCTTTGGATTCACGGGGCGAGCAGTACTTC. Its translation is CASSLDSRGEQYF.

J is TRBJ2-3 and V is TRBV11-3, with 10 bases matching TRBD1. In germline, CDR1 is SGHNT, CDR2 YENEEA. After removal of 5 bases from V and 0 bases from J, the junction contained 2 bases not matched to a gene. There are 15 residues in the CDR3. CDR3: CASSRQGASTDTQYF. The CDR3 region has the DNA TGTGCCAGCAGCCGACAGGGGGCTAGCACAGATACGCAGTATTTT. The variable domain in full, with the rest retrieved from reference TRBV11-3 and TRBJ2-3, is EAGVVQSPRYKIIEKKQPVAFWCNPISGHNTLYWYLQNLGQGPELLIRYENEEAVDDSQLPKDRFSAERLKGVDSTLKIQPAELGDSAVYLCASSRQGASTDTQYFGPGTRLTVL.

V gene TRBV6-5 combines with J gene TRBJ1-5; D might be TRBD1 (5 bases). Trimming took off 5 bases at V and 2 bases at J, with 10 bases between the two ends. CDR1 is MNHEY, CDR2 SVGAGI, per germline. The CDR3 sequence is 14 residues long. DNA of the CDR3: TGTGCCAGCAGTAGGGGAACAGGCAATCAGCCCCAGCATTTT. It yields the protein CASSRGTGNQPQHF.

The CDR3 region has the DNA TGTGCCAGCAGTTTTCGGGAGATGAACACTGAAGCTTTCTTT. It is translated as CASSFREMNTEAFF. V usage is TRBV27 and J usage is TRBJ1-1; D unclear. The CDR3 contains 14 residues. Germline V gives CDR1 MNHEY, CDR2 SMNVEV (reference sequence). V gave up 3 bases and J gave up 0 bases, with 8 bases separating them.

The V call is TRBV11-1, the J call TRBJ1-3; D unclear. The CDR3 is 14 residues long. The germline V gene has CDR1 SGHAT and CDR2 FQDESV (reference sequence). V lost 1 base, J lost 2 bases, and 6 bases lay in between. CDR3: CASSLGGTGNTIYF. CDR3 DNA: TGTGCCAGCAGCTTAGGAGGGACTGGAAACACCATATATTTT.

The chain employs TRBV18 and TRBJ2-7; 10 nucleotides match TRBD2. After removal of 2 bases from V and 0 bases from J, the junction contained 1 base not matched to a gene. Germline CDR1 reads KGHSH; CDR2 reads LQKENI. The CDR3 is 15 residues long. The CDR3 bases are TGTGCCAGCTCACCAGCTAGCGGGGGCTCCTACGAGCAGTACTTC. Its protein product is CASSPASGGSYEQYF.

The genes are TRBV4-1 and TRBJ2-3, with D possibly matching TRBD1 (6 bases). The V gene's germline CDR1 is MGHRA and CDR2 YSYEKL. Between the trimmed V and J ends, which lost 0 bases and 2 bases, there was a span of 12 bases. This CDR3 has 16 amino acids. CDR3 sequence (DNA): TGCGCCAGCAGCCAAGAAAGGGACACCTACACAGATACGCAGTATTTT. This translates into CASSQERDTYTDTQYF.

The genes are TRBV2 and TRBJ2-1; 10 nucleotides match TRBD2. The V segment lost 8 bases and the J segment 5 bases; nucleotides outside the gene matches: 3. There are 13 residues in the CDR3. Looked up from germline, CDR1 is SNHLY and CDR2 is FYNNEI. CDR3 sequence (DNA): TGTGCCAGCGGACTAGCGGAGAACAATGAGCAGTTCTTC. This codes for CASGLAENNEQFF. Full variable domain (rest looked up from reference TRBV2 and TRBJ2-1): EPEVTQTPSHQVTQMGQEVILRCVPISNHLYFYWYRQILGQKVEFLVSFYNNEISEKSEIFDDQFSVERPDGSNFTLKIRSTKLEDSAMYFCASGLAENNEQFFGPGTRLTVL.

This rearrangement joins TRBV6-5 to TRBJ2-1, with 8 bases that match TRBD2. The CDR3 consists of 14 residues. Germline CDR1 and CDR2: MNHEY and SVGAGI. The junction had 8 bases not matched to a gene; V was cut back by 7 bases and J by 6 bases. The CDR3, as DNA: TGTGCCAGCATCCGGGGGGGGTCTCGCAATGAGCAGTTCTTC. Translated, it gives CASIRGGSRNEQFF.

The chain links TRBV18 to TRBJ1-2; no reliable D call. The germline V and J ends were trimmed by 8 bases and 3 bases, with 16 bases remaining between them. The V gene's germline CDR1 is KGHSH and CDR2 LQKENI. The CDR3 consists of 14 residues. The CDR3 spells CASTLVRSDYGYTF. The CDR3 coding sequence is TGTGCCAGCACCCTCGTCCGGTCTGACTATGGCTACACCTTC.